This TCR beta chain derives from a study of blood T cell repertoires in COVID-19. CDR3 length: 17 residues. After removal of 7 bases from V and 2 bases from J, the junction contained 9 bases not matched to a gene. The germline gives CDR1 SNHLY, CDR2 FYNNEI. The method was immunoSEQ multiplex PCR; TCRdb's version includes in-frame clones alone and lacks a portion of them. The sample contains approximately 13,000 clones, 65% to 85% of which appear only once. This chain joins TRBV2 and TRBJ2-3, with 13 bases fitting TRBD2. Material for sequencing was peripheral blood. This sequence was found in a man aged 50-60 years with active COVID-19. The CDR3, as DNA: TGTGCCAGCACCCTATACGGGACTAGCGGGATCACAGATACGCAGTATTTT. Translation: CASTLYGTSGITDTQYF.